A selection of T cell receptor beta chains follows, all from one sample in a study of blood T cells in healthy people across ages. TCRdb re-called the 5' RACE reads with MiXCR, one entry per CDR3 protein. The data show 750,000 to 950,000 distinct CDR3 sequences, with about 53% seen just once and approximately 40% held by the top ten. The sequencing input was blood. The receptors shown here come from a man of 80 years or more in good health. Each CDR3 is given with its conserved first and last residue. The D gene is left open where the match is weak. The size field is filled for only some rows; it gives once, few, many or a size class.

V gene: TRBV27; D gene: .; clone size: .; J gene: TRBJ2-2; CDR3 length: 15; CDR3 DNA: TGTGCCAGCAGTCCTCGGGGGAAGAACACCGGGGAGCTGTTTTTT; CDR3 protein: CASSPRGKNTGELFF
V gene: TRBV12-3/TRBV12-4; D gene: .; clone size: many; J gene: TRBJ2-7; CDR3 length: 14; CDR3 DNA: TGTGCCAGCAGCAGGACCTCAGGTCCCTACGAGCAGTACTTC; CDR3 protein: CASSRTSGPYEQYF
V gene: TRBV29-1; D gene: TRBD1; clone size: .; J gene: TRBJ2-3; CDR3 length: 12; CDR3 DNA: TGCAGCGGTGGACAGGGGGCAGATACGCAGTATTTT; CDR3 protein: CSGGQGADTQYF
V gene: TRBV15; D gene: .; clone size: .; J gene: TRBJ2-1; CDR3 length: 18; CDR3 DNA: TGTGCCACCAGCAGAGTTTTCGAGCACCTAGGGCCCTACAATGAGCAGTTCTTC; CDR3 protein: CATSRVFEHLGPYNEQFF
V gene: TRBV6-6; D gene: TRBD1; clone size: few; J gene: TRBJ2-1; CDR3 length: 14; CDR3 DNA: TGTGCCAGCAGTTACTCGGGACAGGGCTATGAGCAGTTCTTC; CDR3 protein: CASSYSGQGYEQFF
V gene: TRBV7-2; D gene: TRBD1; clone size: .; J gene: TRBJ2-3; CDR3 length: 14; CDR3 DNA: TGTGCCAGCAGTCCTGACAGGGCCCCCAGAGACGCGTATTTT; CDR3 protein: CASSPDRAPRDAYF
V gene: TRBV20-1; D gene: .; clone size: .; J gene: TRBJ2-1; CDR3 length: 15; CDR3 DNA: TGCAGTGCTAGAGATCCGAGAATCTCCTACAATGAGCAGTTCTTC; CDR3 protein: CSARDPRISYNEQFF
V gene: TRBV28; D gene: TRBD2; clone size: .; J gene: TRBJ2-1; CDR3 length: 13; CDR3 DNA: TGTGCCAGCAGACCGACTAGCCTGCGTGAGCAGTTCTTC; CDR3 protein: CASRPTSLREQFF
V gene: TRBV20-1; D gene: .; clone size: .; J gene: TRBJ1-2; CDR3 length: 13; CDR3 DNA: TGCAGTGCTAGAAAGCCAGGGCCTACGGACTACACCTTC; CDR3 protein: CSARKPGPTDYTF
V gene: TRBV19; D gene: TRBD1; clone size: .; J gene: TRBJ1-4; CDR3 length: 17; CDR3 DNA: TGTGCCAGTAGTGCTCGTCGACAGGGGGCAACTAATGAAAAACTGTTTTTT; CDR3 protein: CASSARRQGATNEKLFF
V gene: TRBV7-9; D gene: TRBD2; clone size: many; J gene: TRBJ2-3; CDR3 length: 12; CDR3 DNA: TGTGCCAGCAGCTCTAGCGGGAGGGCCCCGTATTTT; CDR3 protein: CASSSSGRAPYF
V gene: TRBV20-1; D gene: TRBD1; clone size: .; J gene: TRBJ1-2; CDR3 length: 13; CDR3 DNA: TGCAGTGCCCCGGGTGACAGGGACTATGGCTACACCTTC; CDR3 protein: CSAPGDRDYGYTF
V gene: TRBV29-1; D gene: .; clone size: once; J gene: TRBJ1-4; CDR3 length: 12; CDR3 DNA: TGCAGCCTGAGGGGGACTAATGAAAAACTGTTTTTT; CDR3 protein: CSLRGTNEKLFF
V gene: TRBV24-1; D gene: .; clone size: .; J gene: TRBJ2-7; CDR3 length: 13; CDR3 DNA: TGTGCCACCAGTGATTCCCATAGGGTCGAGCAGTACTTC; CDR3 protein: CATSDSHRVEQYF
V gene: TRBV20-1; D gene: TRBD2; clone size: .; J gene: TRBJ2-7; CDR3 length: 15; CDR3 DNA: TGCAGTGCTAGAGACCCGACTAGCGCGTCCTACGAGCAGTACTTC; CDR3 protein: CSARDPTSASYEQYF